The TCR beta chain under discussion was sequenced for a study of T cell responses to AZD1222 COVID-19 vaccine. Some clones are missing from TCRdb's copy, which holds only in-frame ones; the method was immunoSEQ multiplex PCR. The data contain approximately 150,000 clones, roughly 90% of them singletons. Points on this clone: Its antigen is unidentified.

Study-level findings and limits: Unmutated variant regions are reportedly the target of nearly half of TCRs that are spike-specific.

The junction had 7 bases not matched to a gene; V was cut back by 2 bases and J by 8 bases. This CDR3 spans 15 amino acids. The germline gives CDR1 MNHEY, CDR2 SVGAGI. The receptor was derived from an adult in good health. The J gene is TRBJ2-2, the V gene TRBV6-5; 8 bases are a match to TRBD1. The material sequenced was peripheral blood, taken on day 0 of AZD1222 vaccination. The CDR3 is CASSYQGAISGELFF. CDR3 bases: TGTGCCAGCAGTTACCAGGGGGCAATTTCGGGGGAGCTGTTTTTT.